The 22 T cell receptor beta chains given below trace back to one sample, sequenced in a study of cytomegalovirus exposure and HLA in healthy donors (dated by TCRdb to 2016 to 2017). Libraries were made using the immunoSEQ multiplex PCR assay. A mixture of 60 forward primers for TCR Vbeta segments and 13 reverse primers for TCR Jbeta segments was used in the multiplex PCR. Imported from immuneACCESS, the table was reduced by TCRdb to in-frame sequences with V and J called. These copies leave out some clones; in studies compared against another copy, an unresolved V gene accounts for under half, and the cause of the remainder is not known. Across this sample there are roughly 89,000 clones, with 80% seen only once. The ten largest account for approximately 2% of the sample. The specimen was PBMCs. Every receptor here comes from a man younger than 35 in good health and CMV-seronegative.

The J gene is TRBJ1-2, the V gene TRBV2; D uncertain. The CDR3 extends over 11 amino acids. Germline CDR1 is SNHLY and CDR2 is FYNNEI. Trimming removed 8 bases from V and 6 bases from J, with 10 bases in between. The CDR3 reads CASRTGNGYTF. The CDR3 coding sequence is TGTGCCAGCCGGACGGGAAATGGCTACACCTTC.

The chain links TRBV4-1 to TRBJ1-5, with D uncertain. The CDR3 is 13 residues long. V lost 0 bases and J 5 bases, leaving 5 bases between the germline ends. Germline-derived CDR1 and CDR2 are MGHRA and YSYEKL. DNA for the CDR3: TGCGCCAGCAGCCAAGAGGCATATCAGCCCCAGCATTTT. It translates to CASSQEAYQPQHF.

A single count supports this clone. The chain recombines TRBV7-9 with TRBJ2-1; 9 positions agree with TRBD2. The germline CDR1 and CDR2 sequences are SEHNR and FQNEAQ (reference sequence). This CDR3 is built from 12 residues. The CDR3 DNA reads as TGTATGGCGGGGGGGCCGGGTAATGAGCAGTTCTTC. Translated: CMAGGPGNEQFF. The entire variable domain, with the rest obtained from reference TRBV7-9 and TRBJ2-1, is as follows: DTGVSQNPRHKITKRGQNVTFRCDPISEHNRLYWYRQTLGQGPEFLTYFQNEAQLEKSRLLSDRFSAERPKGSFSTLEIQRTEQGDSAMYLCMAGGPGNEQFFGPGTRLTVL.

The chain is built from TRBV30 and TRBJ1-6, with 10 positions matching TRBD1. In germline, CDR1 is GTSNPN, CDR2 SVGIG (reference sequence). This CDR3 has 16 residues. V lost 4 bases to trimming and J lost 0 bases; unmatched junction nucleotides: 3. CDR3 region: CAWTWDRGSYNSPLHF. In DNA form, the CDR3 reads TGTGCCTGGACCTGGGACAGGGGCTCCTATAATTCACCCCTCCACTTT.

This sequence joins TRBV7-8 and TRBJ1-6; TRBD1 might be the D (6 bases). This CDR3 is built from 17 residues. Trimming took off 1 base at V and 0 bases at J, with 10 bases between the two ends. Germline loops: CDR1 SGHVS, CDR2 FQNEAQ. The CDR3 protein is CASSLDRASSYNSPLHF. The CDR3 DNA sequence: TGTGCCAGCAGCTTAGACAGGGCCAGCTCCTATAATTCACCCCTCCACTTT.

The chain links TRBV5-1 to TRBJ2-3; TRBD2 matches 11 bases. The CDR3 covers 17 residues. In germline, CDR1 is SGHRS, CDR2 YFSETQ. V gave up 0 bases and J gave up 2 bases; unmatched junction bases: 5. CDR3 residues: CASSLVASGGYTDTQYF. Written as DNA, the CDR3 is TGCGCCAGCAGCTTGGTGGCTAGCGGGGGGTACACAGATACGCAGTATTTT.

This clone was found once. The genes are TRBV6-5 and TRBJ2-1; no definite D call. The germline gives CDR1 MNHEY, CDR2 SVGAGI. V was pared by 4 bases and J by 7 bases, with 14 bases between. This CDR3 is 14 amino acids long. This CDR3 is CASSFLNFGNEQFF. CDR3 nucleotide sequence: TGTGCCAGCAGTTTCCTTAACTTCGGGAATGAGCAGTTCTTC.

This clone was seen more than once but under ten times. The V call is TRBV9, the J call TRBJ1-3; 9 nucleotides agree with TRBD1. Germline CDR1 SGDLS, CDR2 YYNGEE. Trimming at V came to 0 bases and at J to 4 bases, leaving 5 bases not matched to a gene. The CDR3 consists of 16 residues. The CDR3 bases are TGTGCCAGCAGCGTAGAGGGACAGGGTTTCGGAAACACCATATATTTT. Its protein product is CASSVEGQGFGNTIYF.

The rearrangement links TRBV2 to TRBJ1-1, with D tentatively TRBD1 (5 bases). Trimming left V 3 bases short and J 5 bases short, with 13 bases between. Germline-derived CDR1 and CDR2 are SNHLY and FYNNEI. The CDR3 has 14 amino acids. Here the CDR3 DNA reads TGTGCCAGCAGTGAGATGAGGGGAGGAACTGAAGCTTTCTTT. The encoded protein is CASSEMRGGTEAFF.

This sequence joins TRBV27 and TRBJ1-6; 9 bases are a match to TRBD1. V trimming: 0 bases; J trimming: 7 bases; junction bases outside the gene matches: 4. CDR1 is MNHEY, CDR2 SMNVEV, per germline (reference sequence). The CDR3 has 16 residues. CDR3 coding DNA: TGTGCCAGCAGTTTATCGAAAACAGGGGGCAATTCACCCCTCCACTTT. The encoded protein is CASSLSKTGGNSPLHF.

This clone was observed once. The V call is TRBV5-1, the J call TRBJ1-1; D ambiguous. V dropped 3 bases and J dropped 0 bases, with 12 bases sitting between them. The germline V gene encodes CDR1 SGHRS and CDR2 YFSETQ. The length of the CDR3 is 15 residues. The CDR3 is CASSSGPTMNTEAFF. In DNA form, the CDR3 reads TGCGCCAGCAGCTCGGGTCCTACTATGAACACTGAAGCTTTCTTT.

V gene TRBV29-1 combines with J gene TRBJ2-1; 10 nucleotides align to TRBD2. CDR1 is SQVTM and CDR2 is ANQGSEA in the germline V gene. This CDR3 has 14 residues. J was trimmed by 8 bases and V by 7 bases; bases with no gene match: 11. The CDR3 is CSAPRGLAFDEQFF. In DNA, the CDR3 is TGCAGCGCCCCCCGGGGACTAGCGTTCGATGAGCAGTTCTTC.

The chain recombines TRBV19 with TRBJ1-6, with 7 bases fitting TRBD1. There are 15 residues in the CDR3. From germline, CDR1 is LNHDA and CDR2 SQIVND (reference sequence). V lost 6 bases, J lost 5 bases, and 7 bases stayed unmatched. For the CDR3, the DNA is TGTGCCAGTAGGATCCGGGACAGTCATAATTCACCCCTCCACTTT. This sequence encodes CASRIRDSHNSPLHF.

This chain links TRBV20-1 with TRBJ2-5; D is ambiguous. V was clipped by 5 bases and J by 0 bases, with 4 bases between them. This CDR3 contains 11 residues. Germline V lookup: CDR1 DFQATT, CDR2 SNEGSKA (reference sequence). The CDR3 DNA sequence: TGCAGTGCTCTGTACCAAGAGACCCAGTACTTC. Translation: CSALYQETQYF.

The rearrangement links TRBV4-1 to TRBJ1-5; 8 bases fit TRBD1. CDR1 is MGHRA and CDR2 is YSYEKL in the germline V gene. CDR3 length equals 17 residues. With V trimmed by 3 bases and J by 5 bases, 12 bases remained unmatched. The CDR3 protein is CASSHPGPGGVYQPQHF. The CDR3, as DNA: TGCGCCAGCAGCCACCCAGGGCCAGGGGGCGTCTATCAGCCCCAGCATTTT.

The V call is TRBV6-5, the J call TRBJ1-1, with a weak D call TRBD1 (5 bases). CDR1 and CDR2 (germline): MNHEY, SVGAGI. The CDR3 length is 14 residues. Deletions cut 4 bases from V and 5 bases from J, with 14 bases between. CDR3 DNA: TGTGCCAGCAGTTCGGGGGGGGGATCGACTGAAGCTTTCTTT. Its translation is CASSSGGGSTEAFF.

This sequence joins TRBV6-1 and TRBJ2-7, with 10 bases matching TRBD2. The V gene end was trimmed by 6 bases and the J gene end by 3 bases; junction bases not matched to a gene: 8. Germline lookup yields CDR1 MNHNS and CDR2 SASEGT. This CDR3 spans 15 amino acids. The CDR3 DNA follows: TGTGCCAGCAGAGCTGGACTAGCGGAAATCTACGAGCAGTACTTC. It encodes CASRAGLAEIYEQYF.

The V and J genes are TRBV5-5 and TRBJ1-2; maybe TRBD1 (6 bases). Germline assignment: CDR1 SGHKS and CDR2 YYEKEE (reference sequence). V shed 0 bases and J shed 3 bases, with 12 bases lying between them. CDR3 length: 15 amino acids. The CDR3, as DNA: TGTGCCAGCAGCTTGGACAACAGGGTTCACTATGGCTACACCTTC. This encodes CASSLDNRVHYGYTF. The complete variable domain, with remaining parts taken from reference TRBV5-5 and TRBJ1-2, reads DAGVTQSPTHLIKTRGQQVTLRCSPISGHKSVSWYQQVLGQGPQFIFQYYEKEERGRGNFPDRFSARQFPNYSSELNVNALLLGDSALYLCASSLDNRVHYGYTFGSGTRLTVV.

The DNA of the CDR3 is TGTGCCAGCAGTGACGAACAGACAAATTCACCCCTCCACTTT. This sequence encodes CASSDEQTNSPLHF. The genes are TRBV6-4 and TRBJ1-6, with D unclear. Germline lookup yields CDR1 MRHNA and CDR2 SNTAGT. The CDR3 is 14 amino acids. Trimming cost V 2 bases and J 7 bases, with 9 bases left between them.

This chain joins TRBV11-2 and TRBJ2-7; 8 bases map to TRBD1. In germline, CDR1 is SGHAT, CDR2 FQNNGV. The CDR3 covers 14 residues. With 5 bases clipped from V and 4 bases from J, the junction kept 7 bases outside the gene matches. The CDR3 DNA follows: TGTGCCAGCAGCCCGACAGGGGCCAGATACGAGCAGTACTTC. It codes for CASSPTGARYEQYF.

This sequence joins TRBV18 and TRBJ1-5, with D possibly TRBD1 on 6 matching bases. The germline gives CDR1 KGHSH, CDR2 LQKENI. V lost 2 bases, J lost 0 bases, and 8 bases lay in between. The CDR3 consists of 15 residues. The CDR3 loop reads CASSPGQISNQPQHF. In nucleotides, the CDR3 is TGTGCCAGCTCACCAGGACAGATTAGCAATCAGCCCCAGCATTTT.

The chain recombines TRBV6-6 with TRBJ1-1, with D perhaps TRBD1 (5 bases). CDR3 length equals 13 residues. CDR1 and CDR2 from the germline V gene are MNHNY and SVGAGI (reference sequence). V was cut by 1 base and J by 5 bases, with 8 bases left in between. The CDR3: CASSYLGLTEAFF. The CDR3 DNA sequence: TGTGCCAGCAGTTACTTGGGACTGACTGAAGCTTTCTTT.